A single sample is the source of the 29 T cell receptor beta chains below, sequenced in a study of CD8+ T cells in alopecia areata. This sample's treatment: oral pan-JAK inhibitor, 5-10 mg twice daily. The sequencing template was cDNA reverse transcribed from extracted RNA. Clones were read by immunoSEQ multiplex PCR, and TCRdb kept only the in-frame ones, dropping some. The sample has about 64,000 clones, 46% seen once. The sample in question was CD8+ T cells sorted from blood, obtained at approximately week 37, from a patient treated with tofacitinib. These TCRs come from a human donor with alopecia areata.

The rearrangement links TRBV6-4 to TRBJ2-5; TRBD2 aligns across 7 bases. Germline lookup yields CDR1 MRHNA and CDR2 SNTAGT. The CDR3 has 14 residues. The ends lost 0 bases at V and 4 bases at J; junction bases unmatched: 2. This CDR3 is CASSDSGGAETQYF. The CDR3 DNA reads TGTGCCAGCAGTGACTCGGGAGGGGCAGAGACCCAGTACTTC.

In this sample, this clone turned up a few times. This chain connects TRBV18 to TRBJ2-7; TRBD2 aligns across 12 bases. The CDR3 consists of 17 residues. The germline CDR1 and CDR2 sequences are KGHSH and LQKENI. The J segment lost 2 bases and the V segment lost 3 bases, leaving 8 bases of the junction unmatched. The CDR3 DNA is TGTGCCAGCTCACCGGGCCTAGCGGGAGGGGCGCCCTACGAGCAGTACTTC. Its protein is CASSPGLAGGAPYEQYF.

The chain uses TRBV14 and TRBJ2-1, with a tentative D call TRBD2 (6 bases). V was trimmed by 0 bases and J by 1 base, leaving 19 bases between them. Germline-derived CDR1 and CDR2 are SGHDN and FVKESK. The CDR3 extends over 19 amino acids. Written as DNA, the CDR3 is TGTGCCAGCAGCCAAGAGGTGGAGGGCCGGGTTAGATCCTACAATGAGCAGTTCTTC. It codes for CASSQEVEGRVRSYNEQFF.

This clone was seen more than once but under ten times. The chain couples TRBV29-1 to TRBJ2-6; 10 bases line up with TRBD1. Germline trimming cut 5 bases from V and 4 bases from J; bases unmatched to any gene: 11. The CDR3 is 17 amino acids. Germline CDR1 and CDR2: SQVTM and ANQGSEA. The CDR3 DNA is TGCAGCGTTATCTTCCCGGGACAGGGGACCGGGGCCAACGTCCTGACTTTC. Amino acids: CSVIFPGQGTGANVLTF.

V usage is TRBV9 and J usage is TRBJ1-2; D gene unclear. The germline V gene has CDR1 SGDLS and CDR2 YYNGEE. V lost 4 bases and J 6 bases, leaving 13 bases between the germline ends. The CDR3 runs to 13 residues. CDR3: CASSLLLGDGYTF. The CDR3 bases are TGTGCCAGCAGCCTCCTACTGGGTGATGGCTACACCTTC.

The CDR3 DNA reads TGTGCCAGCAGCCCCCCGGGGGACTATGGCTACACCTTC. It yields the protein CASSPPGDYGYTF. V is TRBV7-9 and J is TRBJ1-2, with TRBD1 as a possible D gene (5 bases). V lost 5 bases and J lost 3, with 10 bases in between. Germline V gives CDR1 SEHNR, CDR2 FQNEAQ (reference sequence). CDR3 size: 13 residues.

The rearrangement uses TRBV18 and TRBJ2-7; tentatively, D is TRBD1 (6 bases). CDR3 length: 14 amino acids. The ends were cut back, 3 bases at V and 3 bases at J, with 12 bases in the middle. The germline V gene has CDR1 KGHSH and CDR2 LQKENI. As DNA, the CDR3 is TGTGCCAGCTCACCCCTGGACAGCATCTACGAGCAGTACTTC. Protein sequence: CASSPLDSIYEQYF.

V usage is TRBV10-3 and J usage is TRBJ1-2; TRBD1 matches at 10 bases. Germline CDR1 is ENHRY and CDR2 is SYGVKD. The CDR3 has 15 residues. The V gene end was trimmed by 6 bases and the J gene end by 4 bases; junction bases not matched to a gene: 8. CDR3 DNA: TGTGCCATCAGCGCCGGGACAGGGGAGTTCTATGGCTACACCTTC. Translation gives CAISAGTGEFYGYTF.

This clone showed up just a few times. The chain carries TRBV30 and TRBJ2-4; D unclear. The CDR3 loop spans 12 amino acids. Trimming removed 5 bases from V and 1 base from J, with 6 bases in between. The germline gives CDR1 GTSNPN, CDR2 SVGIG (reference sequence). The CDR3 protein is CAWGPAKNIQYF. The CDR3 bases are TGTGCCTGGGGTCCTGCCAAAAACATTCAGTACTTC.

This chain joins TRBV7-9 and TRBJ2-7; D unclear. This CDR3 has 13 residues. Per the germline V gene, CDR1 is SEHNR and CDR2 is FQNEAQ (reference sequence). V was shortened by 4 bases and J by 6 bases, with 13 bases between the two germline ends. The CDR3: CASSSEKDREQYF. The CDR3 DNA is TGTGCCAGCAGCTCAGAGAAGGACCGCGAGCAGTACTTC.

The rearrangement uses TRBV23-1 and TRBJ2-1, with D tentatively TRBD1 (5 bases). TRBV23-1 is marked as an open reading frame, function uncertain. The V end was cut by 0 bases, the J end by 10 bases, with 13 bases between. The CDR3 is 14 residues long. The CDR3 loop reads CASSQSCQSGEQFF. CDR3 sequence (DNA): TGCGCCAGCAGTCAATCGTGTCAGTCAGGGGAGCAGTTCTTC.

This clone has more than one count but fewer than ten. The V gene is TRBV9, the J gene TRBJ1-5; 7 bases align to TRBD1. With V trimmed by 0 bases and J by 2 bases, 2 bases remained unmatched. This CDR3 is built from 15 residues. Germline assignment: CDR1 SGDLS and CDR2 YYNGEE. The CDR3, as DNA: TGTGCCAGCAGCGTAGGAGGGGGCGGCAATCAGCCCCAGCATTTT. It codes for CASSVGGGGNQPQHF.

The chain carries TRBV7-2 and TRBJ2-7, with D uncertain. The CDR3 sequence is 12 residues long. The ends were cut back, 2 bases at V and 2 bases at J, with 4 bases in the middle. CDR1 and CDR2 from the germline V gene are SGHTA and FQGNSA. The CDR3 coding sequence is TGTGCCAGCAGCTTAACACCCTACGAGCAGTACTTC. Translated, it gives CASSLTPYEQYF.

This clone turned up a few times. The genes are TRBV2 and TRBJ2-1; 13 nucleotides line up with TRBD2. CDR1 is SNHLY and CDR2 is FYNNEI in the germline V gene. The V gene end was trimmed by 5 bases and the J gene end by 2 bases; junction bases not matched to a gene: 3. The CDR3 has 16 residues. This CDR3 is CASSWTSGSAYNEQFF. The CDR3 DNA is TGTGCCAGCAGTTGGACTAGCGGGAGCGCCTACAATGAGCAGTTCTTC. The full variable domain, completed using reference TRBV2 and TRBJ2-1, is EPEVTQTPSHQVTQMGQEVILRCVPISNHLYFYWYRQILGQKVEFLVSFYNNEISEKSEIFDDQFSVERPDGSNFTLKIRSTKLEDSAMYFCASSWTSGSAYNEQFFGPGTRLTVL.

This clone occurred a few times. The chain employs TRBV7-2 and TRBJ1-1; a weak D match, TRBD1 (5 bases). The germline V gene encodes CDR1 SGHTA and CDR2 FQGNSA. V was trimmed by 4 bases and J by 7 bases, leaving 10 bases between them. The CDR3 loop spans 12 amino acids. The CDR3 DNA follows: TGTGCCAGCAGCTCGGGACCCATTGAAGCTTTCTTT. Protein sequence: CASSSGPIEAFF. The variable domain in full, with the rest retrieved from reference TRBV7-2 and TRBJ1-1, is GAGVSQSPSNKVTEKGKDVELRCDPISGHTALYWYRQSLGQGLEFLIYFQGNSAPDKSGLPSDRFSAERTGGSVSTLTIQRTQQEDSAVYLCASSSGPIEAFFGQGTRLTVV.

The chain carries TRBV11-1 and TRBJ2-2, with 10 bases identical to TRBD1. This CDR3 spans 17 amino acids. Germline V lookup: CDR1 SGHAT, CDR2 FQDESV (reference sequence). Losses at the gene ends were 5 bases for V and 7 bases for J; bases not matched to a gene: 13. The CDR3: CASSPDRGPMRDGELFF. In DNA, the CDR3 is TGTGCCAGCAGCCCCGACAGGGGGCCGATGAGGGACGGGGAGCTGTTTTTT.

This clone was seen only once. The chain links TRBV6-5 to TRBJ2-5, with D perhaps matching TRBD2 (6 bases). The CDR3 contains 14 residues. Germline V gene data show CDR1 as MNHEY and CDR2 as SVGAGI. With 6 bases removed from V and 3 bases from J, the gap between germline ends came to 14 bases. CDR3 sequence (DNA): TGTGCCAGCAGGAGAAATAGCGGAAAAGAGACCCAGTACTTC. Amino acids: CASRRNSGKETQYF.

The chain joins TRBV7-2 to TRBJ2-1, with a tentative D call TRBD2 (6 bases). The V gene's germline CDR1 is SGHTA and CDR2 FQGNSA. The V end lost 3 bases, the J end lost 3 bases, and 12 bases lay between the germline ends. The CDR3 runs to 15 residues. CDR3 sequence: CASSFSADYYNEQFF. CDR3 bases: TGTGCCAGCAGCTTTTCGGCGGACTACTACAATGAGCAGTTCTTC.

J is TRBJ2-1 and V is TRBV30; no reliable D call. Germline CDR1 is GTSNPN and CDR2 is SVGIG (reference sequence). V was trimmed by 4 bases and J by 7 bases, leaving 11 bases between them. The CDR3 spans 12 residues. CDR3 residues: CAWNAETNEQFF. CDR3 bases: TGTGCCTGGAATGCCGAGACGAATGAGCAGTTCTTC.

This clone was seen ten or more times. The same CDR3 is also encoded by other DNA sequences in this sample. This rearrangement joins TRBV4-3 to TRBJ1-5, with no clear D. CDR1 LGHNA and CDR2 YSLEER come from the germline V gene. CDR3 length equals 15 residues. The ends were cut back, 0 bases at V and 0 bases at J, with 6 bases in the middle. CDR3 amino acids: CASSQEGNSNQPQHF. CDR3 sequence (DNA): TGCGCCAGCAGCCAAGAGGGGAATAGCAATCAGCCCCAGCATTTT.

The rearrangement joins TRBV29-1 to TRBJ1-2, with D maybe TRBD1 (5 bases). Germline assignment: CDR1 SQVTM and CDR2 ANQGSEA. Deletions cut 4 bases from V and 0 bases from J, with 12 bases between. The CDR3 is made up of 14 amino acids. CDR3 sequence reads: CSVVSAGPNYGYTF. DNA for the CDR3: TGCAGCGTTGTTAGTGCGGGGCCTAACTATGGCTACACCTTC.

This chain joins TRBV4-1 and TRBJ2-7; D is unresolved. The V end lost 5 bases, the J end lost 6 bases, and 8 bases lay between the germline ends. The germline V gene has CDR1 MGHRA and CDR2 YSYEKL. The CDR3 covers 11 residues. For the CDR3, the DNA is TGCGCCAGCAGCTGGGCTAGCGAGCAGTACTTC. Its protein is CASSWASEQYF.

This chain connects TRBV7-3 to TRBJ2-1, with 14 positions matching TRBD2. The V segment lost 3 bases and the J segment 10 bases; nucleotides outside the gene matches: 5. Germline CDR1 reads SGHTA; CDR2 reads FQGTGA. This CDR3 is 15 amino acids long. The CDR3 sequence is CASSLTSGRAGEQFF. CDR3 sequence (DNA): TGTGCCAGCAGCTTGACTAGCGGGAGGGCCGGGGAGCAGTTCTTC.

This chain joins TRBV25-1 and TRBJ2-1, with 14 bases lining up with TRBD2. CDR1 and CDR2 from the germline V gene are MGHDK and SYGVNS. The CDR3 spans 15 residues. With 4 bases clipped from V and 6 bases from J, the junction kept 2 bases outside the gene matches. The CDR3 coding sequence is TGTGCCAGCAGTGGGACTAGCGGGAGGATCAATGAGCAGTTCTTC. It codes for CASSGTSGRINEQFF.

This clone has only one observation. This rearrangement joins TRBV27 to TRBJ2-5; D is unclear. Germline CDR1 reads MNHEY; CDR2 reads SMNVEV (reference sequence). Trimming took 5 bases from V and 1 from J, leaving 20 bases between them. The CDR3 extends over 17 amino acids. The CDR3: CASSLGYYAHLQETQYF. CDR3 DNA: TGTGCCAGCAGTCTGGGGTACTATGCTCACCTCCAAGAGACCCAGTACTTC.

The V gene is TRBV5-4, the J gene TRBJ2-7; a weak D match, TRBD2 (6 bases). V was shortened by 4 bases and J by 5 bases, with 19 bases between the two germline ends. The CDR3 covers 15 residues. Per the germline V gene, CDR1 is SGHNT and CDR2 is YYREEE (reference sequence). This CDR3 reads CASSPAGGTLDEQYF. In nucleotides, the CDR3 is TGTGCCAGCAGCCCAGCTGGGGGGACCCTCGACGAGCAGTACTTC.

J is TRBJ2-2 and V is TRBV9; D may match TRBD1 or TRBD2 (6 bases each). V shed 0 bases and J shed 6 bases, with 12 bases lying between them. This CDR3 comprises 15 residues. The germline V gene encodes CDR1 SGDLS and CDR2 YYNGEE. CDR3 protein: CASSVDGGAAGELFF. The CDR3 coding sequence is TGTGCCAGCAGCGTAGACGGGGGCGCGGCCGGGGAGCTGTTTTTT. Combining the CDR3 with reference TRBV9 and TRBJ2-2 gives the whole variable domain DSGVTQTPKHLITATGQRVTLRCSPRSGDLSVYWYQQSLDQGLQFLIQYYNGEERAKGNILERFSAQQFPDLHSELNLSSLELGDSALYFCASSVDGGAAGELFFGEGSRLTVL.

The V and J genes are TRBV11-2 and TRBJ2-5; D is ambiguous. In germline, CDR1 is SGHAT, CDR2 FQNNGV. The length of the CDR3 is 11 residues. Trimming removed 5 bases from V and 7 bases from J, with 8 bases in between. The CDR3, as DNA: TGTGCCAGCAGCCATTCAGGGACCCAGTACTTC. Amino acid sequence: CASSHSGTQYF.

The genes are TRBV7-6 and TRBJ2-1, with D tentatively TRBD2 (5 bases). CDR3 size: 16 residues. Trimming removed 2 bases from V and 2 bases from J, with 13 bases in between. The germline CDR1 and CDR2 sequences are SGHVS and FNYEAQ. The CDR3 coding sequence is TGTGCCAGCAGCTTAAGCCCCGGGGTAGCCTACAATGAGCAGTTCTTC. Its protein is CASSLSPGVAYNEQFF.